Listed below are T cell receptor beta chains from one sample, sequenced in a study of blood T cell repertoires in COVID-19. Clones were sequenced by immunoSEQ multiplex PCR, and TCRdb holds only the in-frame ones, with some missing. The repertoire includes around 190,000 clones, roughly 77% of them detected once, and 6.5% to 7% sits in the top ten. The sample taken for sequencing was peripheral blood. The source is an older man with active or convalescent COVID-19. The conserved cysteine and the conserved F or W are not part of the CDR3 here. Fields, in order: J gene, V gene, CDR3 protein.

TRBJ2-5 TRBV30 AWGGTTETQY
TRBJ1-5 TRBV7-2 ASTTGTNQPQH
TRBJ1-2 TRBV5-5 ASSRDAGANGYT
TRBJ2-7 TRBV4-1 ASSPKWPAYEQY
TRBJ1-5 TRBV12-3/TRBV12-4 ASNGGHNQPQH
TRBJ2-2 TRBV18 ASSPPWTGDTGELF
TRBJ2-1 TRBV7-9 ASSLQLTSGMLDNEQF
TRBJ1-1 TRBV18 ASSPPSLAHDGAF
TRBJ2-3 TRBV7-9 ASSPNGRVGDTQY
TRBJ2-5 TRBV18 ASSPLKGGQETQY
TRBJ1-1 TRBV7-9 ASSPNGQGNTEAF
TRBJ1-1 TRBV6-5 ASSTWTGNTEAF
TRBJ1-2 TRBV29-1 SVESGGAGYT
TRBJ2-5 TRBV2 ASSNGVDTQY
TRBJ1-2 TRBV5-1 ASSLGGTENYGYT
TRBJ2-5 TRBV30 AWSALGGVQETQY
TRBJ1-1 TRBV7-8 ASSFSGTDTEAF
TRBJ1-1 TRBV6-5 ASSFPGTANTEAF
TRBJ1-4 TRBV3-1/TRBV3-2 ASSLQGPHEKLF
TRBJ2-1 TRBV30 AWSVIDRGEI
TRBJ2-1 TRBV7-6 ASSLAASGEYNEQF
TRBJ2-7 TRBV7-8 ASSLTGTAYEQY
TRBJ1-1 TRBV5-1 ASSQDRPNTEAF
TRBJ1-2 TRBV5-1 ASVPDTGDYGYT
TRBJ2-6 TRBV5-1 ASSKTGTGSGANVLT
TRBJ1-5 TRBV6-5 ASSYSESGISAQH
TRBJ1-5 TRBV10-3 AISEPGRGDSNQPQH
TRBJ2-3 TRBV7-6 ASSDRSGGNTDTQY
TRBJ1-5 TRBV10-3 ATAETDSNQPQH
TRBJ1-1 TRBV5-5 ASSLDPGYTEAF
TRBJ1-2 TRBV4-3 ASSQDSTGRRNYGYT
TRBJ1-4 TRBV5-1 ASSGQGAGNEKLF
TRBJ1-2 TRBV6-5 ASSYLSGESLGGYT
TRBJ1-5 TRBV2 ASSDRVSPQH
TRBJ1-6 TRBV5-4 ASSSYRQGRNSPLH
TRBJ2-1 TRBV9 ASGEVYNEQF
TRBJ1-2 TRBV12-5 ASGRTENPYGYT
TRBJ1-3 TRBV4-1 ASSHISGNTIY
TRBJ1-2 TRBV11-2 ASSLNRKFYGYT
TRBJ1-6 TRBV9 ASSVDAGDYNSPLH
TRBJ1-4 TRBV19 ASTFGAANEKLF
TRBJ1-3 TRBV19 ASSRHRGYDGNTIY
TRBJ2-2 TRBV18 ASSSVNTGELF
TRBJ1-1 TRBV27 ASSLGGAEAF
TRBJ1-5 TRBV28 ASSLGGRGGDRAQH
TRBJ2-2 TRBV28 ASRKQGAGTGELF
TRBJ1-4 TRBV18 ASSPGRTTNEKLF
TRBJ1-2 TRBV10-3 AIPLGTGGEYGYT
TRBJ2-1 TRBV28 ASSLASSRGEQF
TRBJ2-7 TRBV19 ASSIQARGSGGYEQY
TRBJ1-3 TRBV11-2 ASSLVPVGATGNTIY
TRBJ1-1 TRBV27 ASSLMGAPPTEAF
TRBJ2-1 TRBV20-1 SASTYRAGKSINEQF
TRBJ1-4 TRBV5-4 ASSAGRGSAANEKLF
TRBJ1-1 TRBV5-1 ASSLSVQLLNTEAF
TRBJ2-4 TRBV4-1 ASSQVGGLAAKNIQY
TRBJ1-1 TRBV30 AWSRQGRLVGTEAF
TRBJ1-2 TRBV5-1 ASRTDRELYGYT
TRBJ1-2 TRBV19 ASSASHLGYT